This passage covers 14 T cell receptor beta chains from one sample sequenced in a study of blood T cell repertoires in COVID-19. Clones were sequenced by immunoSEQ multiplex PCR, and TCRdb holds only the in-frame ones, with some missing. The table includes about 210,000 clones, approximately 89% detected once. Sequenced: peripheral blood. The receptor set was obtained from a woman in her thirties or forties with acute or convalescent COVID-19.

The chain links TRBV6-2 or TRBV6-3 to TRBJ2-3; no clear D. CDR1 and CDR2 (germline): MNHEY, SVGEGT. The CDR3 extends over 14 amino acids. V was pared by 4 bases and J by 3 bases, with 11 bases between. The CDR3 nucleotides read TGTGCCAGCAGTTGGCCATCTTGGACAGATACGCAGTATTTT. Its translation is CASSWPSWTDTQYF.

The rearrangement joins TRBV5-1 to TRBJ1-3; D remains unclear. Germline-derived CDR1 and CDR2 are SGHRS and YFSETQ. The CDR3 contains 16 residues. V dropped 1 base and J dropped 2 bases, with 13 bases sitting between them. CDR3: CASSLLEGSPGNTIYF. Written as DNA, the CDR3 is TGCGCCAGCAGCTTGCTTGAGGGATCCCCTGGAAACACCATATATTTT.

V and J are TRBV6-4 and TRBJ2-1; 9 bases are shared with TRBD2. J gave up 4 bases and V 4 bases, and 5 bases lay outside the gene matches. This CDR3 is 15 amino acids long. From germline, CDR1 is MRHNA and CDR2 SNTAGT. The CDR3 DNA reads TGTGCCAGCAGTGTTGCTAGCGGGGAGTACAATGAGCAGTTCTTC. Translated: CASSVASGEYNEQFF.

J is TRBJ2-2 and V is TRBV27; possible D gene TRBD2, 6 bases. Germline CDR1 is MNHEY and CDR2 is SMNVEV (reference sequence). The ends were cut back, 4 bases at V and 8 bases at J, with 17 bases in the middle. The CDR3 contains 15 residues. CDR3 loop: CASSSPLWGTGELFF. CDR3 nucleotides: TGTGCCAGCAGTTCCCCACTATGGGGGACTGGGGAGCTGTTTTTT.

This sequence joins TRBV5-6 and TRBJ1-5; 10 positions agree with TRBD1. Germline CDR1 SGHDT, CDR2 YYEEEE. With 4 bases clipped from V and 2 bases from J, the junction kept 6 bases outside the gene matches. The CDR3 is 16 amino acids. CDR3 region: CASSAGQGLGNQPQHF. CDR3 in DNA: TGTGCCAGCAGCGCGGGACAGGGGTTGGGCAATCAGCCCCAGCATTTT.

The rearrangement links TRBV12-1 to TRBJ1-5; the D call of TRBD1 is as the table states it, not checked on the DNA. TRBV12-1 is noted as a pseudogene. The CDR3 runs 18 residues. The CDR3 coding sequence is TGTGCCAGCAGCTATCCCTCACGACAGGGCTATAGCAATCAGCCCCAGCATTTT. It codes for CASSYPSRQGYSNQPQHF.

This clone was seen only once. This chain uses TRBV6-5 with TRBJ1-6; 7 nucleotides align to TRBD1. Germline V lookup: CDR1 MNHEY, CDR2 SVGAGI. V was pared by 5 bases and J by 2 bases, with 3 bases of the junction left unmatched. This CDR3 has 15 residues. CDR3 region: CASSPGTAYNSPLHF. CDR3 in DNA: TGTGCCAGCAGTCCCGGGACAGCCTATAATTCACCCCTCCACTTT.

The chain links TRBV28 to TRBJ2-3; D possibly corresponds to TRBD2 (7 bases). The CDR3 loop spans 14 amino acids. Between the trimmed V and J ends, which lost 4 bases and 3 bases, there was a span of 11 bases. CDR1 is MDHEN, CDR2 SYDVKM, per germline. The CDR3 reads CASSYRGATDTQYF. The CDR3 nucleotides are TGTGCCAGCAGTTATCGGGGGGCGACAGATACGCAGTATTTT. The variable domain in full, completed from reference TRBV28 and TRBJ2-3, reads DVKVTQSSRYLVKRTGEKVFLECVQDMDHENMFWYRQDPGLGLRLIYFSYDVKMKEKGDIPEGYSVSREKKERFSLILESASTNQTSMYLCASSYRGATDTQYFGPGTRLTVL.

About this clone: An end of the junction differs from the germline gene, which may be a read error. This rearrangement joins TRBV5-1 to TRBJ2-1, with 7 bases fitting TRBD2. Germline CDR1 and CDR2: SGHRS and YFSETQ. This CDR3 has 18 residues. The CDR3 DNA is TGCGCCAGCAGCTTCAACTCCGGGGAGCCTAGCGGCTCCCAGGCGTGGGTCTTC. Protein: CASSFNSGEPSGSQAWVF.

This chain uses TRBV11-3 with TRBJ2-6, with D possibly matching TRBD1 (6 bases). Per the germline V gene, CDR1 is SGHNT and CDR2 is YENEEA. V gave up 7 bases and J gave up 0 bases, with 19 bases separating them. The CDR3 has 18 residues. CDR3 coding DNA: TGTGCCAGCACCGACGACCTGGGACACCACTCTGGGGCCAACGTCCTGACTTTC. Its translation: CASTDDLGHHSGANVLTF. Based on the CDR3 plus reference TRBV11-3 and TRBJ2-6, the full variable domain is EAGVVQSPRYKIIEKKQPVAFWCNPISGHNTLYWYLQNLGQGPELLIRYENEEAVDDSQLPKDRFSAERLKGVDSTLKIQPAELGDSAVYLCASTDDLGHHSGANVLTFGAGSRLTVL.

The chain links TRBV24-1 to TRBJ1-5; tentative D call: TRBD1 (6 bases). Germline CDR1 reads KGHDR; CDR2 reads SFDVKD. This CDR3 spans 17 amino acids. Trimming cost V 4 bases and J 0 bases, with 15 bases left between them. The CDR3 nucleotides read TGTGCCACCAGTGACTCACAGGGAAGACTTAGCAATCAGCCCCAGCATTTT. Amino acids: CATSDSQGRLSNQPQHF.

The V call is TRBV5-4, the J call TRBJ1-2, with 10 bases lining up with TRBD1. Germline CDR1 is SGHNT and CDR2 is YYREEE (reference sequence). The CDR3 runs to 14 residues. J lost 8 bases, V lost 3 bases, and 7 bases had no gene match. The CDR3 spells CASSSGQGLGGYTF. The CDR3 coding sequence is TGTGCCAGCAGCTCGGGACAGGGGCTCGGGGGCTACACCTTC.

This chain links TRBV7-9 with TRBJ1-3; no definite D call. The V gene lost 0 bases and the J gene lost 0 bases, with 9 bases spanning the gap. The CDR3 extends over 16 amino acids. Germline CDR1 SEHNR, CDR2 FQNEAQ (reference sequence). CDR3 in DNA: TGTGCCAGCAGCTTAGCGGGCGGAGGCTCTGGAAACACCATATATTTT. This translates into CASSLAGGGSGNTIYF.

This chain links TRBV10-3 with TRBJ1-3; D perhaps matches TRBD1 (5 bases). The CDR3 covers 13 residues. V lost 4 bases and J lost 3, with 7 bases in between. Germline CDR1 and CDR2: ENHRY and SYGVKD. CDR3 sequence: CAISVDSGNTIYF. The CDR3 DNA sequence: TGTGCCATCAGTGTCGACAGTGGAAACACCATATATTTT.